This entry features one T cell receptor beta chain sequence. This clonotype was counted between two and nine times. Its binding antigen is unknown. There are no base qualities to consult, and no much larger clone falls within one base. This sample is part of a study of T-cell memory formation after mild COVID-19 (dated by TCRdb to the early 2020s). Looking at the study overall: TCR sequence clusters from the two donors were found to be largely donor specific. In two donors, T-cell clones that expanded and contracted after mild COVID-19 were tracked by sequencing TCRalpha and TCRbeta repertoires over time. Two young, previously healthy adult volunteers made up the cohort, one male and one female. Study-wide findings and limitations: Some responding clones were detected in pre-infection memory, which suggested that pre-existing cross-reactive memory T cells had joined the SARS-CoV-2 response. Balanced CD4/CD8 phenotypes were observed for clones contracting from day 15 to 85, whereas a bias towards CD4+ was observed for a second wave of clones expanding from day 15 to 37. Contracting CD4+ clones were located mainly in the CM and EM memory subsets, whereas CD8+ clones were found to be enriched in EMRA. The second-wave clones that peaked on day 37 were not confirmed to be SARS-CoV-2 specific. The study covered only a couple of mild cases, and larger cohorts including severe cases with pre-infection samples were considered necessary.

The reads were generated on an Illumina NovaSeq 6000. TCRalpha and TCRbeta cDNA libraries were built by 5'RACE with constant-segment primers, adding sample barcodes and unique molecular identifiers. Trizol reagent was used to extract RNA from every sample. The libraries were amplified in two PCR steps, and the second step added a second sample barcode and Illumina TruSeq adapters. Libraries were sequenced on an Illumina NovaSeq with 2 x 150 bp paired-end reads. The authors processed their data as follows. Demultiplexing of reads and collapsing into UMI-guided consensus sequences were performed with migec v1.2.7. Using mixcr v2.1.11, the UMI consensuses were aligned to TRA and TRB V and J templates and assembled into clonotypes. Expanded or contracted clonotypes were those called significant by both edgeR and NoisET, with noise models trained on biological replicates. For edgeR calls, the cutoffs were a false discovery rate-adjusted p below 0.01 and a log2 fold-change threshold of 1. As an exploratory analysis of dynamics, max-normalized trajectories of the 1000 most abundant clonotypes were examined with PCA combined with hierarchical clustering. The CD4 or CD8 phenotype of responding clones was assigned using the separately sequenced CD4+ and CD8+ repertoires. TCRdb applied fastp at Q25 and MiXCR to the public reads, then kept only in-frame beta chains. Rows with one shared CDR3 protein collapse into an entry with the most common genes and DNA. In this record, the V and J calls reflect TCRdb's handling and not the investigators' own analysis. This sample holds 100,000 to 150,000 distinct CDR3 sequences; about 6% were observed only once. The biggest ten clones account for around 2% of the sample.

CDR1 and CDR2 are drawn from the germline V gene (reference sequence): DFQATT, SNEGSKA. V is clipped by 0 bases and J by 5 bases, and the sequence between their germline boundaries is 7 bases long. Counted from cysteine to phenylalanine, this CDR3 has 12 amino acids. Only the CDR3 DNA is retained, 36 bases long and in frame from the first base. PBMCs were isolated by Ficoll-Paque density gradient centrifugation. The source of this sequence is an adult woman who had mild COVID-19 (a few samples of this study predate the infection). The sample titles of this study are shuffled in the database, so cell type and time point are left out; the donor was told from shared clones. Rearrangement joined TRBV20-1 to TRBJ2-5, with the identity of the D gene unclear. The sample comprised PBMCs or a T cell subset sorted from them (not recorded which). The CDR3 is CSARDYGETQYF. The sequence in DNA is TGCAGTGCTAGAGATTACGGGGAGACCCAGTACTTC.